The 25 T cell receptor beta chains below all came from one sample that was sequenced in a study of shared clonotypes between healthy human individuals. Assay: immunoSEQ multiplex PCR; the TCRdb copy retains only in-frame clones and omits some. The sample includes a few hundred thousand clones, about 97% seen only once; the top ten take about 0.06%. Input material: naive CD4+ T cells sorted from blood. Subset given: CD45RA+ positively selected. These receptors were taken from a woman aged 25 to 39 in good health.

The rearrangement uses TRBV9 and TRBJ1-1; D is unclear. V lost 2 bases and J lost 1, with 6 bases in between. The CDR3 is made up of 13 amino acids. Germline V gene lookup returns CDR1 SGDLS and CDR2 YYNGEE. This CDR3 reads CASSVQENTEAFF. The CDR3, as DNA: TGTGCCAGCAGCGTGCAGGAGAACACTGAAGCTTTCTTT.

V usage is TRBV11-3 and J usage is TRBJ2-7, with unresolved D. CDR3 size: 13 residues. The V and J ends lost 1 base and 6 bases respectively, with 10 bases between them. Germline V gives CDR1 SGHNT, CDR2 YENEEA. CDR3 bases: TGTGCCAGCAGCTTAGGACAATTAGGCGAGCAGTACTTC. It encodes CASSLGQLGEQYF.

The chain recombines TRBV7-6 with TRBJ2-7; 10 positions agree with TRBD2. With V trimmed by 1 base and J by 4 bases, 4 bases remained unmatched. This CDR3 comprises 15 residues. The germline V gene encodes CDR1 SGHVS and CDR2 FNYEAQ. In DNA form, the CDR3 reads TGTGCCAGCAGCTTAGAAGGTAGCGGGAGGTACGAGCAGTACTTC. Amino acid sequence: CASSLEGSGRYEQYF.

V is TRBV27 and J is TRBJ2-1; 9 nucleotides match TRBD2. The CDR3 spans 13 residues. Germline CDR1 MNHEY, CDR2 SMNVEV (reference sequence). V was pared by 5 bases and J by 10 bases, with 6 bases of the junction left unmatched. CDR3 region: CASSGGRAGEQFF. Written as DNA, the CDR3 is TGTGCCAGCAGTGGCGGGAGGGCGGGGGAGCAGTTCTTC.

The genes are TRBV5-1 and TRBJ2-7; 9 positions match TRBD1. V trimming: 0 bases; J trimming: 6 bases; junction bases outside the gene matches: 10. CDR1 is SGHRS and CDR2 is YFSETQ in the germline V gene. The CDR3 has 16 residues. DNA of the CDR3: TGCGCCAGCAGCTTGGCGGGGGACAGGGCCCCTGGCGAGCAGTACTTC. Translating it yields CASSLAGDRAPGEQYF.

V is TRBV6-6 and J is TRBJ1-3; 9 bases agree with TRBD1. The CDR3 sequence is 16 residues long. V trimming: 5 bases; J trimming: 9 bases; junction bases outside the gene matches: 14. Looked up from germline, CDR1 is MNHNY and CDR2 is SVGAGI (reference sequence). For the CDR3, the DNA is TGTGCCAGCAGTAGGGACAGGGACCGGGGGTTTTCCACCATATATTTT. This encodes CASSRDRDRGFSTIYF.

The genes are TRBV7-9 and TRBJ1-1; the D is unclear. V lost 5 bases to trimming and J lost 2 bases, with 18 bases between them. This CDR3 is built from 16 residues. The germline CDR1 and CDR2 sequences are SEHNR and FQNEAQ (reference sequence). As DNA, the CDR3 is TGTGCCAGCAGCCCCCAGACGGGCAGGAGAAACACTGAAGCTTTCTTT. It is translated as CASSPQTGRRNTEAFF.

CDR3 DNA sequence: TGCGCCAGCAGCGGTAGCGGGATGTACGAGCAGTACTTC. This encodes CASSGSGMYEQYF. The rearrangement uses TRBV5-1 and TRBJ2-7, with TRBD2 identical over 8 bases. This CDR3 region has 13 residues. After removal of 4 bases from V and 4 bases from J, the junction contained 4 bases not matched to a gene. Looked up from germline, CDR1 is SGHRS and CDR2 is YFSETQ.

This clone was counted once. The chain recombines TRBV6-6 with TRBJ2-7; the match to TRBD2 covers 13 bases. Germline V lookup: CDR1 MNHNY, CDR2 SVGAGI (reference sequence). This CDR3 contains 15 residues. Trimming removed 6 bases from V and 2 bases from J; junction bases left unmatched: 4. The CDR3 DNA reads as TGTGCCAGCAGCACCACTAGCGGGAGGGCCTACGAGCAGTACTTC. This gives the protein CASSTTSGRAYEQYF.

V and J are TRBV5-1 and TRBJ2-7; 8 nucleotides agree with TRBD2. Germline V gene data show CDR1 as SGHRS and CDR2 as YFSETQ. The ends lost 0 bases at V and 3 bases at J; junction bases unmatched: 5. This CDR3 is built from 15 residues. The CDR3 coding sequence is TGCGCCAGCAGCTTGGAGGGACTAGGGGACTACGAGCAGTACTTC. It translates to CASSLEGLGDYEQYF.

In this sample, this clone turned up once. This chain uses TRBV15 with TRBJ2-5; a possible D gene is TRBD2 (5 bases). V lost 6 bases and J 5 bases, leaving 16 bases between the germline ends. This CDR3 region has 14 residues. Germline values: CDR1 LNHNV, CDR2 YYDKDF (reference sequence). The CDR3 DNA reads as TGTGCCACCAGAAAAGCGGAACTGGGGGAGACCCAGTACTTC. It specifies CATRKAELGETQYF.

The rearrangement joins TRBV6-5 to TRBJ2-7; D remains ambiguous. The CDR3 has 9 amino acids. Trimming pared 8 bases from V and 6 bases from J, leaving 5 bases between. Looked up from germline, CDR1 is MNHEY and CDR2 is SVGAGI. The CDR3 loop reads CASFGEQYF. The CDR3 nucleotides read TGTGCCAGCTTTGGCGAGCAGTACTTC.

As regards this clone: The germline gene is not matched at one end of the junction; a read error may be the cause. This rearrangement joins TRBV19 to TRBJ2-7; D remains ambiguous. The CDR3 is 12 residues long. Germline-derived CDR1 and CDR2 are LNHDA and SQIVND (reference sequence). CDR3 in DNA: TGTGCCAGTAGTATCTCTTCCCCCGGTGGGAACTTC. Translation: CASSISSPGGNF.

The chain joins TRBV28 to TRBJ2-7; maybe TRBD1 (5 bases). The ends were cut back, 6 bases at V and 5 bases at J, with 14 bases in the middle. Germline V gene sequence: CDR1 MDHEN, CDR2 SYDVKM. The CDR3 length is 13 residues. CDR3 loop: CASSERQSHEQYF. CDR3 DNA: TGTGCCAGCAGCGAGAGACAGTCCCACGAGCAGTACTTC.

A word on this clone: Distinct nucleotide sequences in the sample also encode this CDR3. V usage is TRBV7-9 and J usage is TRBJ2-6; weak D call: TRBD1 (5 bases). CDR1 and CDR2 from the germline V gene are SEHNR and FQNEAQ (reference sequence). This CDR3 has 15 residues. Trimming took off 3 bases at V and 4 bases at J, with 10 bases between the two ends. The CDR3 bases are TGTGCCAGCAGCTTCAGGGCGTCCGGGGCCAACGTCCTGACTTTC. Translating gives CASSFRASGANVLTF. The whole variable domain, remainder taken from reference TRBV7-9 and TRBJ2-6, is DTGVSQNPRHKITKRGQNVTFRCDPISEHNRLYWYRQTLGQGPEFLTYFQNEAQLEKSRLLSDRFSAERPKGSFSTLEIQRTEQGDSAMYLCASSFRASGANVLTFGAGSRLTVL.

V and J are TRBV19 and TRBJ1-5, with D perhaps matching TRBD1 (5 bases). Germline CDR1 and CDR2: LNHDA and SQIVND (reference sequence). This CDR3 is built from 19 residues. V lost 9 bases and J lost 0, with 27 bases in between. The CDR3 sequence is CASMGGENLAYYSNQPQHF. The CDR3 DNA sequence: TGTGCCAGCATGGGGGGTGAAAATTTGGCGTATTATAGCAATCAGCCCCAGCATTTT.

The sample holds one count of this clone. CDR3: CASSFPPLEEQFF. Written as DNA, the CDR3 is TGTGCCAGCAGTTTCCCCCCCCTCGAAGAGCAGTTCTTC. The chain links TRBV28 to TRBJ2-1; D is undetermined. The CDR3 consists of 13 residues. Between the trimmed V and J ends, which lost 3 bases and 10 bases, there was a span of 13 bases. Germline V gene lookup returns CDR1 MDHEN and CDR2 SYDVKM.

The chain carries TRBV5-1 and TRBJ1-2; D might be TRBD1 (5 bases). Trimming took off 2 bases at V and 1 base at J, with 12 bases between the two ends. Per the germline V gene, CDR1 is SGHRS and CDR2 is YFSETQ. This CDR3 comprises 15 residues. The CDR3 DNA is TGCGCCAGCAGCTTTCGGCAGGGAGGTAACTATGGCTACACCTTC. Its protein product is CASSFRQGGNYGYTF.

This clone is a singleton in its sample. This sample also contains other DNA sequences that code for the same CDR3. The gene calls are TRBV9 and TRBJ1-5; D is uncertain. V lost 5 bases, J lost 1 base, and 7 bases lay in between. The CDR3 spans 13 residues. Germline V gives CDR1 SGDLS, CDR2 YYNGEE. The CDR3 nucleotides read TGTGCCAGCAGTGGTGACAGCAATCAGCCCCAGCATTTT. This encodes CASSGDSNQPQHF.

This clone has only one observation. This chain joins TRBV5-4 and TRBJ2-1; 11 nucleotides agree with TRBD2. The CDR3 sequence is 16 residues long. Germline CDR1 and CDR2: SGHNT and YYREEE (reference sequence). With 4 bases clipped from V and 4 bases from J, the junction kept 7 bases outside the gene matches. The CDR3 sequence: CASSTGTSGGYNEQFF. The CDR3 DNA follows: TGTGCCAGCAGCACGGGAACTAGCGGGGGATACAATGAGCAGTTCTTC.

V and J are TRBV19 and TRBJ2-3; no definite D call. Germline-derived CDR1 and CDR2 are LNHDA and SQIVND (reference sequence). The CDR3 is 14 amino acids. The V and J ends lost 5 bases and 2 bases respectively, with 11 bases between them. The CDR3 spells CASSLGSNTDTQYF. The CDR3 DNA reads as TGTGCCAGTAGTTTAGGCTCTAACACAGATACGCAGTATTTT.

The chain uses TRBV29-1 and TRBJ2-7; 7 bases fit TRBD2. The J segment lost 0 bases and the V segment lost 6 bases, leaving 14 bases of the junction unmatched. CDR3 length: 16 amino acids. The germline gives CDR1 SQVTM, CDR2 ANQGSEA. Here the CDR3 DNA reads TGCAGCGTGGGGGGGGGTGTGCGGTCCCTCTCCTACGAGCAGTACTTC. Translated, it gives CSVGGGVRSLSYEQYF.

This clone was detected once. The CDR3 DNA follows: TGTGCCAGCAGCTTACGGGGCGGGTACTCCTACGAGCAGTACTTC. It yields the protein CASSLRGGYSYEQYF. The chain is built from TRBV7-2 and TRBJ2-7; D is perhaps TRBD1 or TRBD2 (5 bases each). Trimming pared 2 bases from V and 0 bases from J, leaving 11 bases between. Germline lookup yields CDR1 SGHTA and CDR2 FQGNSA. This CDR3 is 15 amino acids long.

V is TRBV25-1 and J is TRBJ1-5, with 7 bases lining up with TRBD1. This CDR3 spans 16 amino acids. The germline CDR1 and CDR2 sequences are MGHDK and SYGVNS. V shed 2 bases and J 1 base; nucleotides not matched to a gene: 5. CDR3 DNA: TGTGCCAGCAGTGAAGAAGGAGGGGGCAGCAATCAGCCCCAGCATTTT. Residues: CASSEEGGGSNQPQHF.

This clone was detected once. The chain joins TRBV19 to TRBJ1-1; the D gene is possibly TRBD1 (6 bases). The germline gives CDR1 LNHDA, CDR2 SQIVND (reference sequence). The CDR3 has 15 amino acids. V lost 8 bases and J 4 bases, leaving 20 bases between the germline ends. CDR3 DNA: TGTGCCAGTCGGACCCCGGGACAACGAGGCACTGAAGCTTTCTTT. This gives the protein CASRTPGQRGTEAFF.